This TCR beta chain emerged from a study of T-cell memory formation after mild COVID-19. Study-wide points: Cross-reactive memory seemingly joined, as some responding clones were found in pre-infection memory.

This clonotype was detected ten times or more. What it recognizes is unknown. Barcoded TCR alpha and TCR beta cDNA libraries with UMIs came from 5'RACE using constant-segment primers. TCRdb used MiXCR to reprocess the 5' RACE reads, holding one entry per CDR3 protein. In the table there are some 200,000 distinct CDR3 sequences, approximately 10% of which are singletons. The V gene lost 5 bases and the J gene lost 6 bases, with 20 bases spanning the gap. Germline V gene lookup returns CDR1 SGHTA and CDR2 FQGNSA. This CDR3 has 15 amino acids. The J gene is TRBJ2-7, the V gene TRBV7-2, with D perhaps matching TRBD2 (5 bases). Sequencing input: PBMCs or a T cell subset sorted from them (not recorded which). This receptor was identified in a man aged 18 to 30 who had mild COVID-19 (a few samples of this study predate the infection). Cell type and time point are not known. CDR3 in DNA: TGTGCCAGCAGCCCCCGGCGGGCAGAAGGTAGCGAGCAGTACTTC. Amino acid sequence: CASSPRRAEGSEQYF.